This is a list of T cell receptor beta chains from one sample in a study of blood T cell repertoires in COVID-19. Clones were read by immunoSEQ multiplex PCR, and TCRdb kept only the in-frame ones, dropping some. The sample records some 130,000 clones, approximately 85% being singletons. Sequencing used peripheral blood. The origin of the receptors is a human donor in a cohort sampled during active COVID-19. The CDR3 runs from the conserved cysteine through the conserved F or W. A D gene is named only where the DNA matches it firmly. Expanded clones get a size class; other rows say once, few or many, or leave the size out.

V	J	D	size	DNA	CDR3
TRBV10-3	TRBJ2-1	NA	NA	TGTGCCATCAGATTAGGGGCCGGGAGCGATGAGCAGTTCTTC	CAIRLGAGSDEQFF
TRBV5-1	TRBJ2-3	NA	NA	TGCGCCAGCAGCTCGCAGGGTTTCGCAGATACGCAGTATTTT	CASSSQGFADTQYF
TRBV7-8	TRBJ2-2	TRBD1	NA	TGTGCCAGCAGCGCTCGGGGACAGGGATTAAACACCGGGGAGCTGTTTTTT	CASSARGQGLNTGELFF
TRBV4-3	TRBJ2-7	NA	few	TGCGCCAGCAGCCAAGCCCTTGAGAGTAATCAGTACTTC	CASSQALESNQYF
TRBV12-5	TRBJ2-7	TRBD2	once	TGTGCTAGTGGGACCGGGACTAGCGACCCCTACGAGCAGTACTTC	CASGTGTSDPYEQYF
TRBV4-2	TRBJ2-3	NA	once	TGTGCCAGCAGCCAAGTGGGGACCCGCGGGGCAGATACGCAGTATTTT	CASSQVGTRGADTQYF
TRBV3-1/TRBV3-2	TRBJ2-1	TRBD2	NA	TGTGCCAGCAGCCAAGGGGAGCTAGCGGGAGGCGAGCAGTTCTTC	CASSQGELAGGEQFF
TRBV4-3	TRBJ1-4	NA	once	TGCGCCAGCAGCCAAGTGGGGCGGGGGGAAAAACTGTTTTTT	CASSQVGRGEKLFF
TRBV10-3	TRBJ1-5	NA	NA	TGTGCCATCAGTGAGTCAGGAGATAGCAATCAGCCCCAGCATTTT	CAISESGDSNQPQHF
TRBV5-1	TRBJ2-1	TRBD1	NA	TGCGCCAGCAGATCAGGGGGCCCGGGGTTTAATGAGCAGTTCTTC	CASRSGGPGFNEQFF
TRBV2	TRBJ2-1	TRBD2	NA	TGTGCCAGCAGTCCAACACTAGCGGGAGGCGAGCAGTTCTTC	CASSPTLAGGEQFF
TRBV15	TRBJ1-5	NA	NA	TGTGCCACCAGCAGAGAGCGACAGACCAATCAGCCCCAGCATTTT	CATSRERQTNQPQHF
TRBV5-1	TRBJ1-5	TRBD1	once	TGCGCCAGCAGCCTGACAGGGTTGGGCAATCAGCCCCAGCATTTT	CASSLTGLGNQPQHF
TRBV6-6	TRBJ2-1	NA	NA	TGTGCCAGCAGTTACTCGATAGGGGACTTTGTATATGAGCAGTTCTTC	CASSYSIGDFVYEQFF
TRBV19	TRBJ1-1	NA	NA	TGTGCCAGTAGTAGGAGCCCCACAGGGCGAGTTGAAGCTTTCTTT	CASSRSPTGRVEAFF
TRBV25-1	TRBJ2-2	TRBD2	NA	TGTGCCAGCAGTACCCTAGCGGGGGGGGGCACCGGGGAGCTGTTTTTT	CASSTLAGGGTGELFF
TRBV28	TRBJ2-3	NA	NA	TGTGCCAGCAGGGACAAAAGGGGTGTATTAACAGATACGCAGTATTTT	CASRDKRGVLTDTQYF
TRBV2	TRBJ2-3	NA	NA	TGTGCCAGCAGCTACAGGGTACTTGGCACAGATACGCAGTATTTT	CASSYRVLGTDTQYF
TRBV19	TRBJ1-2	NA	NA	TGTGCCAGTAGCCCGCAAACTCTACACACGATGGGTACGCGGGGCTACACCTTC	CASSPQTLHTMGTRGYTF
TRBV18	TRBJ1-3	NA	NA	TGTGCCAGCTCGCCCCAACAGGTACTCTCTGGAAACACCATATATTTT	CASSPQQVLSGNTIYF
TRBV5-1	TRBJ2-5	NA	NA	TGCGCCAGCAGCTTGGCAGGGGTTGGGCAAGAGACCCAGTACTTC	CASSLAGVGQETQYF
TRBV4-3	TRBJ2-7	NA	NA	TGCGCCAGCAGCCAAATCCCGGGCAGGGACGAGCAGTACTTC	CASSQIPGRDEQYF